This TCR beta chain was sequenced for a study of T-cell memory formation after mild COVID-19. This clonotype was observed a few times. Its specificity is not known. Trimming took 4 bases from V and 8 from J, leaving 20 bases between them. The length of the CDR3 is 15 residues. CDR1 and CDR2 (germline): MGHRA, YSYEKL. Each CDR3 protein is one row after TCRdb ran MiXCR on the 5' RACE reads. The profile shows 200,000 to 300,000 distinct CDR3 sequences, 16% of them singletons. Study-level findings and limits: Memory cells collected pre-infection included some clones that later responded, suggesting cross-reactive memory joined.

The specimen sequenced was PBMCs or a T cell subset sorted from them (not recorded which). This clonotype was obtained from a man between 18 and 35 years old who had mild COVID-19 (a few samples of this study predate the infection). Cell type and time point are not known. The chain links TRBV4-1 to TRBJ1-2, with D tentatively TRBD1 (6 bases). The CDR3 is CASSLPSAGAPGYTF. CDR3 nucleotide sequence: TGCGCCAGCAGCCTCCCCTCGGCAGGGGCGCCCGGCTACACCTTC.